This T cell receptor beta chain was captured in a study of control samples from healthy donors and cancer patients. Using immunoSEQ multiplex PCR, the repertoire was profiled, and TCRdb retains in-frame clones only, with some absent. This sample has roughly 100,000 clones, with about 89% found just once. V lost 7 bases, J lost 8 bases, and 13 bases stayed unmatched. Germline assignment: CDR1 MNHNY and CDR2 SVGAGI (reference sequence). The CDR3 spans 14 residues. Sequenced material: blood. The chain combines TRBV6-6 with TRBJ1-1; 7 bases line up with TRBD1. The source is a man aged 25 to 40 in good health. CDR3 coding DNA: TGTGCCAGCACCCTAATGACAGGGAACAGGGAAGCTTTCTTT. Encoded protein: CASTLMTGNREAFF.